The sequence of this TCR beta chain was determined in a study of T cells in narcolepsy. Regarding the study as a whole: Reportedly, autoreactive clonotypes were serially detected in patients' blood but not controls'. No autoreactive T cell clone sequences appeared in some memory CD4+ repertoires. Autoreactive HCRT-specific and TRIB2-specific clonotypes were marked in same-patient CSF-versus-blood CD4+ comparisons.

The CDR3 length is 16 residues. V lost 1 base and J 2 bases, leaving 12 bases between the germline ends. Per the germline V gene, CDR1 is SEHNR and CDR2 is FQNEAQ (reference sequence). Sequenced by immunoSEQ multiplex PCR; TCRdb stores in-frame clones only, minus some. The data show tens of thousands of clones, roughly 83% seen once. This clone was picked up one time. Its cognate antigen is unknown. The clonotype originates from a human donor with narcolepsy. The chain uses TRBV7-9 and TRBJ2-1; D is possibly TRBD1 (6 bases). Input material: CD45RA- memory CD4+ T cells from PBMCs. The CDR3 protein is CASSLEGQPPYNEQFF. CDR3 in DNA: TGTGCCAGCAGCTTAGAGGGACAACCACCCTACAATGAGCAGTTCTTC.